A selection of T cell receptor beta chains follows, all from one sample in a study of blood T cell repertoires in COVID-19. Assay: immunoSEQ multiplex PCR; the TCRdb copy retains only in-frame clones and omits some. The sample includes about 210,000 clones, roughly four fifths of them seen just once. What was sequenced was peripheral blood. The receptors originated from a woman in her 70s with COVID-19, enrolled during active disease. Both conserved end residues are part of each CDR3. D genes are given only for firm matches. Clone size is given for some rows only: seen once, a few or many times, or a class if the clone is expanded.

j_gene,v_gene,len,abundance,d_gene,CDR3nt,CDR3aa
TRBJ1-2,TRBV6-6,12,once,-,TGTGCCAGCAGACAGGGTGACTATGGCTACACCTTC,CASRQGDYGYTF
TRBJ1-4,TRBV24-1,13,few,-,TGTGCCACCAGTGACCTTAATACGGGAAAACTGTTTTTT,CATSDLNTGKLFF
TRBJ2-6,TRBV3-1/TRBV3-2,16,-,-,TGTGCCAGCAGCGAAAGAGGGGGCTCTGGGGCCAACGTCCTGACTTTC,CASSERGGSGANVLTF
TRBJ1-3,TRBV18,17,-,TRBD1,TGTGCCAGCTTTTCGGGACAGGGCTTGAGGACTGGAAACACCATATATTTT,CASFSGQGLRTGNTIYF
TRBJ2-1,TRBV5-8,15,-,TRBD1,TGTGCCAGCAGCCGGGGACAGGGCCCTTACAATGAGCAGTTCTTC,CASSRGQGPYNEQFF
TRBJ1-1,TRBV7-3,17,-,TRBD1,TGTGCCAGCAGCTTATTCGGGACAGGGGCCTCCATCACTGAAGCTTTCTTT,CASSLFGTGASITEAFF
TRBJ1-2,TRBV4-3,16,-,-,TGCGCCAGCAGCCAAGATATCGGCAGGGGTACCAGTGGCTACACCTTC,CASSQDIGRGTSGYTF
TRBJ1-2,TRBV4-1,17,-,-,TGCGCCAGCAGCCAAGAGAGTACAGCTCCTTTCAGCTATGGCTACACCTTC,CASSQESTAPFSYGYTF
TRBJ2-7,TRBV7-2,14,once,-,TGTGCCAGCAGCTTAGGGGACAAGACTTACGAGCAGTACTTC,CASSLGDKTYEQYF
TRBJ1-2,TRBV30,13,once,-,TGTGCCTGGAGTGTATCGGGGGGAAGCGGCTACACCTTC,CAWSVSGGSGYTF
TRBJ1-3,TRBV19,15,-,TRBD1,TGTGCCAGTAGTATCGACAGGGGTCCTGGAAACACCATATATTTT,CASSIDRGPGNTIYF
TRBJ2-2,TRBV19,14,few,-,TGTGCCAGTAGTAGAAGCGCGAACACCGGGGAGCTGTTTTTT,CASSRSANTGELFF
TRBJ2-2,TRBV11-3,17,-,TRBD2,TGTGCCAGCAGCCTCGCCCCCGGGGGGGCCGGACCGGGGGAGCTGTTTTTT,CASSLAPGGAGPGELFF
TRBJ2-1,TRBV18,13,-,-,TGTGCCAGCTCAACAGGGCTGGGTGATGAGCAGTTCTTC,CASSTGLGDEQFF
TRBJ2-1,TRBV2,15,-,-,TGTGCCAGCAGTGGGTCCGGACTAAAGAACAATGAGCAGTTCTTC,CASSGSGLKNNEQFF
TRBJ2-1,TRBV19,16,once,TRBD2,TGTGCCAGTAGTATCGTCTTGACTAGCGGATACAATGAGCAGTTCTTC,CASSIVLTSGYNEQFF
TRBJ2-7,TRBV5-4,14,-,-,TGTGCCAGCAGCTTTGGCGGAGATTCCTACGAGCAGTACTTC,CASSFGGDSYEQYF
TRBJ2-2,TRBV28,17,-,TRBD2,TGTGCCAGCAACTCGGGGGGGCTAGCGGGGCTCACCGGGGAGCTGTTTTTT,CASNSGGLAGLTGELFF
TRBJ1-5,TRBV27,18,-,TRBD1,TGTGCCACCTCCAAATTGGCAATACAGGGACAGGGCGGTCAGCCCCAGCATTTT,CATSKLAIQGQGGQPQHF
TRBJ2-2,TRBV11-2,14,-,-,TGTGCCAGCAGCTTAGCAGGTAGCGCCGGGGAGCTGTTTTTT,CASSLAGSAGELFF
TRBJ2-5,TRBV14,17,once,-,TGTGCCAGCAGCCAAGAACCAGGGGCGGCAGGTTGGGAGACCCAGTACTTC,CASSQEPGAAGWETQYF
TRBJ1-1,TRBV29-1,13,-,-,TGCAGCGTTGTGCGGCACCTGAACACTGAAGCTTTCTTT,CSVVRHLNTEAFF
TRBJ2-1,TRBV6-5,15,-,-,TGTGCCAGTTCTGCGGGGCAGATAATGGCCAATGAGCAGTTCTTC,CASSAGQIMANEQFF
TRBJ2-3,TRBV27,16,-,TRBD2,TGTGCCAGCAGACTCAGCGGGAGGTACTACACAGATACGCAGTATTTT,CASRLSGRYYTDTQYF
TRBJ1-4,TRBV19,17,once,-,TGTGCCAGTAGTCCAGCTAGTAAATCCGCAACTAATGAAAAACTGTTTTTT,CASSPASKSATNEKLFF
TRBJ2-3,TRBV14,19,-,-,TGTGCCAGCAGATACGACAGGGGGACCAGACTAGCGGAGTGGGATACGCAGTATTTT,CASRYDRGTRLAEWDTQYF
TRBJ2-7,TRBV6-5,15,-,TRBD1,TGTGCCAGCAGGGTGGGACAGGGAAGGACCTACGAGCAGTACTTC,CASRVGQGRTYEQYF
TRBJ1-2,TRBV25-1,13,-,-,TGTGCCAGCACTCCGGGGGGGTACTATGGCTACACCTTC,CASTPGGYYGYTF
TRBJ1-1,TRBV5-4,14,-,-,TGTGCCAGCAGCTTGGCAGGAGGGAACACTGAAGCTTTCTTT,CASSLAGGNTEAFF
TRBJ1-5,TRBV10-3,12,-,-,TGTGCCACAGGGGAAGTCAATCAGCCCCAGCATTTT,CATGEVNQPQHF
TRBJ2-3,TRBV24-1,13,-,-,TGTGCCACCAGTGAGAGCCGGGCAGATACGCAGTATTTT,CATSESRADTQYF
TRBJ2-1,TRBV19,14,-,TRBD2,TGTGCCACTATGACTAGCGGACAATACAATGAGCAGTTCTTC,CATMTSGQYNEQFF
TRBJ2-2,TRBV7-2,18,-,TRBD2,TGTGCCAGCAGCTTATTTCCGAGCGGGGCTTTTAACACCGGGGAGCTGTTTTTT,CASSLFPSGAFNTGELFF
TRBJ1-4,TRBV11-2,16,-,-,TGTGCCAGCAGCCCTGGGGCTTTTGCAACTAATGAAAAACTGTTTTTT,CASSPGAFATNEKLFF
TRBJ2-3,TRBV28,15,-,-,TGTGCCAGCAGTCGCATGGGGGCGGGCACAGATACGCAGTATTTT,CASSRMGAGTDTQYF
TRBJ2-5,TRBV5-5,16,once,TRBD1,TGTGCCAGCAGCTATCGGTTAGGACAGGGGGCAGAGACCCAGTACTTC,CASSYRLGQGAETQYF
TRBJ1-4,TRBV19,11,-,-,TGTGCCAGTAGTATTTTAGAAAAACTGTTTTTT,CASSILEKLFF
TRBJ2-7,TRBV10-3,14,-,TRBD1,TGTGCCATCAACCCGGGACAGGCGACCTACGAGCAGTACTTC,CAINPGQATYEQYF
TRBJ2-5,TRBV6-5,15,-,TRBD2,TGTGCCAGCAGCAAAACTAGCGGGAGTGGAGAGACCCAGTACTTC,CASSKTSGSGETQYF
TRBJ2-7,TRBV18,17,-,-,TGTGCCAGCTCCCCTACCGGGACAAGCCCTACTTCCTACGAGCAGTACTTC,CASSPTGTSPTSYEQYF
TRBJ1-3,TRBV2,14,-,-,TGTGCCAGCAGAACAGGGAACTCTGGAAACACCATATATTTT,CASRTGNSGNTIYF
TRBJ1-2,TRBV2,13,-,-,TGTGCCAGCGCGGGGGGTAGGGCGGATGGCTACACCTTC,CASAGGRADGYTF
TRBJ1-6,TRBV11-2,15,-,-,TGTGCCAGCAGCTTAATTCGGACTGCCAATTCACCCCTCCACTTT,CASSLIRTANSPLHF
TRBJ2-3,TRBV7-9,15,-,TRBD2,TGTGCCAGCAGCACTAGCGGGAGTTCTACAGATACGCAGTATTTT,CASSTSGSSTDTQYF
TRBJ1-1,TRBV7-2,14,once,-,TGTGCCAGCAGCCTCACCCGAGAGAACACTGAAGCTTTCTTT,CASSLTRENTEAFF
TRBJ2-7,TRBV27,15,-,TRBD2,TGTGCCAGCAGTACATATAGCGGGAGAACCTACGAGCAGTACTTC,CASSTYSGRTYEQYF
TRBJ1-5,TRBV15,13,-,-,TGTGCCACCAGCGGCCCGAGCAATCAGCCCCAGCATTTT,CATSGPSNQPQHF
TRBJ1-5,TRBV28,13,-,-,TGTGCCAGCACCCTTAATAGCAATCAGCCCCAGCATTTT,CASTLNSNQPQHF
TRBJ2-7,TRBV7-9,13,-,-,TGTGCCAGCCTCAAGGACGGGGGCTACGAGCAGTACTTC,CASLKDGGYEQYF
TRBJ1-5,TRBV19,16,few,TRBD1,TGTGCCAGTAGAACCCTCGACAGGGGAGGAAGCCAGCCCCAGCATTTT,CASRTLDRGGSQPQHF
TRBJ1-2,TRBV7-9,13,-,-,TGTGCCAGCAGCTTAGACAAGAACTATGGCTACACCTTC,CASSLDKNYGYTF
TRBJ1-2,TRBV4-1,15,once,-,TGCGCCAGCAGCCAAACCGTGGGGGGAAACTATGGCTACACCTTC,CASSQTVGGNYGYTF
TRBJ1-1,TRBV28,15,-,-,TGTGCCAGCCACGTCGGGGGAGCCTTGAACACTGAAGCTTTCTTT,CASHVGGALNTEAFF
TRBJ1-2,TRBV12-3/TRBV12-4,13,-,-,TGTGCCAGCAGTTTAGGGGTGGGCATTGGCTACACCTTC,CASSLGVGIGYTF
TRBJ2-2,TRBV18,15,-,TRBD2,TGTGCCAGCTCACCTCGCGGGAGGTCCACCGGGGAGCTGTTTTTT,CASSPRGRSTGELFF